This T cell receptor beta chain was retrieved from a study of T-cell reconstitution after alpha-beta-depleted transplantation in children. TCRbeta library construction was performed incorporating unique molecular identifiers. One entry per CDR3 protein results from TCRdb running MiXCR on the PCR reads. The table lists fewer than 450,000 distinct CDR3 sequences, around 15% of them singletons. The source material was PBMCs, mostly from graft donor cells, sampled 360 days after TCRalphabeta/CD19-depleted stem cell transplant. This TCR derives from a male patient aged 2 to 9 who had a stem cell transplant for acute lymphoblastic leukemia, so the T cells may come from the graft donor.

CDR3 loop: CASSSSAGPRSTDTQYF. As DNA, the CDR3 is TGTGCCAGCAGCTCTTCCGCCGGGCCCAGGTCGACAGATACGCAGTATTTT. This chain uses TRBV7-9 with TRBJ2-3, with D unresolved. CDR3 length: 17 residues. CDR1 and CDR2 from the germline V gene are SEHNR and FQNEAQ (reference sequence). V was shortened by 4 bases and J by 3 bases, with 20 bases between the two germline ends.